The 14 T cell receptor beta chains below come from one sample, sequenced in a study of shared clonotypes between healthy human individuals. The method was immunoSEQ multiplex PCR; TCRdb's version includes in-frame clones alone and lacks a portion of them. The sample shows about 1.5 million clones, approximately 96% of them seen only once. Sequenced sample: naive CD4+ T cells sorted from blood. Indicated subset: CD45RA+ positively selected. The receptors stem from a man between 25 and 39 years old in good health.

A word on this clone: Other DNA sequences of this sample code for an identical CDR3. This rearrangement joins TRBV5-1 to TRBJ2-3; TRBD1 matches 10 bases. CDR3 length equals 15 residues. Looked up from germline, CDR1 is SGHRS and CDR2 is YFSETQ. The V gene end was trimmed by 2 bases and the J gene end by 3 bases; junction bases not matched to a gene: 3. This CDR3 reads CASSLGTGVTDTQYF. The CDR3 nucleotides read TGCGCCAGCAGCTTAGGGACAGGGGTGACAGATACGCAGTATTTT. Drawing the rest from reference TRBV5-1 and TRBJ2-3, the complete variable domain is KAGVTQTPRYLIKTRGQQVTLSCSPISGHRSVSWYQQTPGQGLQFLFEYFSETQRNKGNFPGRFSGRQFSNSRSEMNVSTLELGDSALYLCASSLGTGVTDTQYFGPGTRLTVL.

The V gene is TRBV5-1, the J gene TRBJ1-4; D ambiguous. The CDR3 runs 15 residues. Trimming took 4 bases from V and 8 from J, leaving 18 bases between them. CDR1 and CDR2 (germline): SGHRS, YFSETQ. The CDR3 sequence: CASSIRTFGVEKLFF. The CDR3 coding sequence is TGCGCCAGCAGCATTCGGACCTTTGGGGTAGAAAAACTGTTTTTT.

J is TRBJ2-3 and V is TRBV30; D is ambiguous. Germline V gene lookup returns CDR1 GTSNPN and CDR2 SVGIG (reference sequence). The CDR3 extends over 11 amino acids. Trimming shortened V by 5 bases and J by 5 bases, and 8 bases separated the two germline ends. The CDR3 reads CAWAPGDTQYF. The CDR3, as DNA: TGTGCCTGGGCCCCGGGAGATACGCAGTATTTT.

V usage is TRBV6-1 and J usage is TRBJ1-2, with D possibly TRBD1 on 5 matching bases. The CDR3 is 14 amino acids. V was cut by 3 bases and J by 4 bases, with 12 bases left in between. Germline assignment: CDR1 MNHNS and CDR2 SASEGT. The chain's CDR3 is CASSEGPGTYGYTF. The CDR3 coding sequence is TGTGCCAGCAGTGAGGGGCCAGGGACCTATGGCTACACCTTC.

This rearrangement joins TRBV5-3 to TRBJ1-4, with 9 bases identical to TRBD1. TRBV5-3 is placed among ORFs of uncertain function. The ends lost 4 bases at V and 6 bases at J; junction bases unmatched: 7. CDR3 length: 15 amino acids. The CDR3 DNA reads TGTGCCAGAAGCGACTCCGGGACAGGGCATGAAAAACTGTTTTTT. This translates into CARSDSGTGHEKLFF.

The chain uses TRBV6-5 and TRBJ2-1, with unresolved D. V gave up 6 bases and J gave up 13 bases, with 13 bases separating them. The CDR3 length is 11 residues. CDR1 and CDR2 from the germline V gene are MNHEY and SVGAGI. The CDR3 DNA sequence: TGTGCCAGCAGCTCTCCTATAGATCAGTTCTTC. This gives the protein CASSSPIDQFF.

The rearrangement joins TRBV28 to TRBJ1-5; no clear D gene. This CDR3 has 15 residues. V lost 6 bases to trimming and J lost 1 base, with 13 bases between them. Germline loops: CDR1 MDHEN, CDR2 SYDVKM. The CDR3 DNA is TGTGCCAGCAGAGAGGTCCGTGGAAGCAATCAGCCCCAGCATTTT. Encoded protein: CASREVRGSNQPQHF.

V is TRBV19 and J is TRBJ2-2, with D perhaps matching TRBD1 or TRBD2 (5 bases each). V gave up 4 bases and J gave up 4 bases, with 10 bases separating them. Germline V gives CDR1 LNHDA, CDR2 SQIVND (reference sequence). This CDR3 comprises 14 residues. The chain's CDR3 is CASSTGTGTGELFF. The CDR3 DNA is TGTGCCAGTAGTACCGGGACGGGCACCGGGGAGCTGTTTTTT. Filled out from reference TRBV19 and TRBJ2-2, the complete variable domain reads DGGITQSPKYLFRKEGQNVTLSCEQNLNHDAMYWYRQDPGQGLRLIYYSQIVNDFQKGDIAEGYSVSREKKESFPLTVTSAQKNPTAFYLCASSTGTGTGELFFGEGSRLTVL.

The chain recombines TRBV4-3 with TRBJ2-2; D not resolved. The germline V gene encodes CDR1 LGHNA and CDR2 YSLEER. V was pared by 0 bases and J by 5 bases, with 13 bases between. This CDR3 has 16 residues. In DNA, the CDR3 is TGCGCCAGCAGCCAAGATTCGTGGTACGGAACCGGGGAGCTGTTTTTT. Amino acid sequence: CASSQDSWYGTGELFF.

CDR3 DNA sequence: TGTGCCAGCAGTGAAAGAAACAGGGGAGGGCAGTACTTC. Its translation: CASSERNRGGQYF. The V and J genes are TRBV6-1 and TRBJ2-7; D possibly corresponds to TRBD1 (7 bases). Germline CDR1 is MNHNS and CDR2 is SASEGT. The CDR3 has 13 amino acids. The V gene lost 2 bases and the J gene lost 9 bases, with 14 bases spanning the gap.

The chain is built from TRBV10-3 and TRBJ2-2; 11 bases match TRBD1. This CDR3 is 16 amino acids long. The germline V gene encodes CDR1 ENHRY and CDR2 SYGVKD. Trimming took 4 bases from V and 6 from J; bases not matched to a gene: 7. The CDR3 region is CAISGTGGQGAGELFF. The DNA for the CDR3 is TGTGCCATCAGTGGCACGGGGGGACAGGGGGCCGGGGAGCTGTTTTTT.

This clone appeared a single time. The CDR3 nucleotides read TGTGCCTGGGGCGAGGGAAATAGCAATCAGCCCCAGCATTTT. Amino acid sequence: CAWGEGNSNQPQHF. This chain uses TRBV30 with TRBJ1-5; D is uncertain. Trimming took 5 bases from V and 0 from J, leaving 11 bases between them. The CDR3 is 14 amino acids. Germline V gene data show CDR1 as GTSNPN and CDR2 as SVGIG (reference sequence).

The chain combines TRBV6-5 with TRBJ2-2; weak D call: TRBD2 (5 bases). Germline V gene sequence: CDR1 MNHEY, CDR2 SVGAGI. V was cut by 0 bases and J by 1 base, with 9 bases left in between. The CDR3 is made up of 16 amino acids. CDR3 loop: CASSYSRTLNTGELFF. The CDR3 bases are TGTGCCAGCAGTTACTCGCGGACTTTGAACACCGGGGAGCTGTTTTTT.

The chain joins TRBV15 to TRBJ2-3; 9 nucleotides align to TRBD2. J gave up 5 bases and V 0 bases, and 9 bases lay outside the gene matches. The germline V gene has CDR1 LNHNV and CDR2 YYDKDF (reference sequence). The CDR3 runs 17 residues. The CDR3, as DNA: TGTGCCACCAGCAGAGAACTTAGCGGGAGAGGGAAAGATACGCAGTATTTT. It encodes CATSRELSGRGKDTQYF.